The 29 T cell receptor beta chains below come from one sample, sequenced in a study of cytomegalovirus exposure and HLA in healthy donors. The PCR made use of 60 Vbeta and 13 Jbeta primers. The method was immunoSEQ multiplex PCR; TCRdb's version includes in-frame clones alone and lacks a portion of them. The table has about 200,000 clones, 79% seen once. The sample was PBMCs. The receptors originated from a woman between 45 and 65 years old in good health and CMV-seronegative.

A few counts support this clone. The gene calls are TRBV4-3 and TRBJ1-1; a weak D match, TRBD1 (6 bases). The CDR3 consists of 16 residues. Germline values: CDR1 LGHNA, CDR2 YSLEER. Trimming removed 0 bases from V and 7 bases from J, with 18 bases in between. The chain's CDR3 is CASSQDGTHTASEAFF. CDR3 bases: TGCGCCAGCAGCCAAGATGGGACACACACTGCCAGTGAAGCTTTCTTT.

This chain uses TRBV5-8 with TRBJ2-5; weak D call: TRBD2 (6 bases). The V and J ends lost 4 bases and 5 bases respectively, with 18 bases between them. Germline CDR1 and CDR2: SGHTS and YDEGEE. This CDR3 region has 15 residues. Here the CDR3 reads CASSVGSVPGETQYF. As DNA, the CDR3 is TGTGCCAGCAGCGTCGGGAGTGTCCCAGGGGAGACCCAGTACTTC.

The chain employs TRBV4-1 and TRBJ2-3; 11 bases fit TRBD2. This CDR3 comprises 20 residues. Germline CDR1 reads MGHRA; CDR2 reads YSYEKL. Losses at the gene ends were 1 base for V and 0 bases for J; bases not matched to a gene: 12. CDR3 protein: CASSQVLGLAARGSTDTQYF. The CDR3 region has the DNA TGCGCCAGCAGCCAAGTGTTGGGACTAGCGGCTCGGGGGAGCACAGATACGCAGTATTTT.

This clone was observed a single time. This chain joins TRBV7-2 and TRBJ2-7; TRBD2 matches 7 bases. In germline, CDR1 is SGHTA, CDR2 FQGNSA. CDR3 length: 12 residues. Trimming took 5 bases from V and 4 from J; bases not matched to a gene: 2. The CDR3 is CASSPREYEQYF. CDR3 DNA sequence: TGTGCCAGCAGCCCGCGGGAGTACGAGCAGTACTTC.

The chain links TRBV5-1 to TRBJ1-4; D unresolved. Germline V gives CDR1 SGHRS, CDR2 YFSETQ. The CDR3 has 12 amino acids. V was cut by 6 bases and J by 3 bases, with 6 bases left in between. Here the CDR3 reads CASTEPNEKLFF. The CDR3 DNA is TGCGCCAGCACAGAACCTAATGAAAAACTGTTTTTT.

The chain couples TRBV4-3 to TRBJ2-4; 10 nucleotides agree with TRBD1. The CDR3 is 17 amino acids. Germline loops: CDR1 LGHNA, CDR2 YSLEER. J lost 4 bases, V lost 2 bases, and 8 bases had no gene match. The CDR3 coding sequence is TGCGCCAGCAGCCAATCCCCGAGGGGACAGGGGAAAAACATTCAGTACTTC. Its translation is CASSQSPRGQGKNIQYF.

The chain employs TRBV7-9 and TRBJ2-3; 7 nucleotides line up with TRBD2. CDR1 SEHNR and CDR2 FQNEAQ come from the germline V gene (reference sequence). CDR3 length: 14 amino acids. Trimming removed 5 bases from V and 4 bases from J; junction bases left unmatched: 6. The CDR3 protein is CASSPPLAADTQYF. For the CDR3, the DNA is TGTGCCAGCAGCCCCCCCCTAGCGGCAGATACGCAGTATTTT.

The chain uses TRBV28 and TRBJ2-1; TRBD2 is a possible D gene (6 bases). V was clipped by 7 bases and J by 1 base, with 11 bases between them. Germline V gene data show CDR1 as MDHEN and CDR2 as SYDVKM. The CDR3 runs 14 residues. The CDR3 protein is CASIYSGSYNEQFF. As DNA, the CDR3 is TGTGCCAGCATCTATAGCGGATCCTACAATGAGCAGTTCTTC.

This clone was picked up a small number of times. This sequence joins TRBV7-2 and TRBJ1-2, with a weak D call TRBD1 (6 bases). The ends were cut back, 0 bases at V and 3 bases at J, with 14 bases in the middle. Germline lookup yields CDR1 SGHTA and CDR2 FQGNSA. The CDR3 contains 16 residues. The CDR3 sequence: CASSLALSQGYYGYTF. In DNA form, the CDR3 reads TGTGCCAGCAGCTTAGCGCTATCACAGGGCTACTATGGCTACACCTTC.

This clone was counted a single time. V gene TRBV5-4 combines with J gene TRBJ1-2, with 10 bases identical to TRBD1. The CDR3 runs to 16 residues. Germline V CDR1 and CDR2: SGHNT, YYREEE (reference sequence). The trim removed 4 bases at V and 8 bases at J, leaving 14 bases unmatched. As DNA, the CDR3 is TGTGCCAGCAGCCCCCCAGCCGGGACAGGGGCCAAGGGCTACACCTTC. Translating it yields CASSPPAGTGAKGYTF.

The rearrangement uses TRBV28 and TRBJ2-5, with TRBD2 as a possible D gene (6 bases). Germline V CDR1 and CDR2: MDHEN, SYDVKM. The CDR3 contains 13 residues. The V gene lost 6 bases and the J gene lost 5 bases, with 13 bases spanning the gap. The CDR3 loop is CASSGSRGETQYF. CDR3 coding DNA: TGTGCCAGCAGCGGGAGCCGAGGGGAGACCCAGTACTTC.

This clone has more than one count but fewer than ten. The J gene is TRBJ1-1, the V gene TRBV7-2, with unresolved D. The CDR3 length is 12 residues. Per the germline V gene, CDR1 is SGHTA and CDR2 is FQGNSA. The V gene lost 11 bases and the J gene lost 4 bases, with 14 bases spanning the gap. The CDR3 DNA sequence: TGTGCCTCAGGAGGGCTGACCACTGAAGCTTTCTTT. Translation: CASGGLTTEAFF.

This clone was picked up a small number of times. This chain joins TRBV5-6 and TRBJ1-1, with 8 bases matching TRBD1. The V segment lost 0 bases and the J segment 11 bases; nucleotides outside the gene matches: 9. This CDR3 is built from 14 residues. From germline, CDR1 is SGHDT and CDR2 YYEEEE. The CDR3 DNA follows: TGTGCCAGCAGCTTGGCGGCAGGGGGCCTTTCTGCTTTCTTT. Amino acids: CASSLAAGGLSAFF.

This chain connects TRBV7-2 to TRBJ1-6; 9 nucleotides line up with TRBD1. Germline loops: CDR1 SGHTA, CDR2 FQGNSA. The CDR3 covers 15 residues. V dropped 5 bases and J dropped 6; count of bases not matched to a gene: 5. CDR3 nucleotides: TGTGCCAGCAGCATAAACAGGGGGCGTAATTCACCCCTCCACTTT. It encodes CASSINRGRNSPLHF.

V usage is TRBV5-4 and J usage is TRBJ2-3; D uncertain. Trimming pared 0 bases from V and 2 bases from J, leaving 7 bases between. Germline CDR1 SGHNT, CDR2 YYREEE (reference sequence). This CDR3 is built from 14 residues. The CDR3 nucleotides are TGTGCCAGCAGCTTGGGGGCCTTCACAGATACGCAGTATTTT. Translating it yields CASSLGAFTDTQYF.

The genes are TRBV5-6 and TRBJ1-5; D gene ambiguous. V lost 5 bases, J lost 4 bases, and 7 bases lay in between. The CDR3 spans 12 residues. The germline V gene encodes CDR1 SGHDT and CDR2 YYEEEE. For the CDR3, the DNA is TGTGCCAGCAGTATAAAAAATCAGCCCCAGCATTTT. Residues: CASSIKNQPQHF.

The gene calls are TRBV7-2 and TRBJ1-1; 8 bases are shared with TRBD1. There are 14 residues in the CDR3. Germline CDR1 is SGHTA and CDR2 is FQGNSA. V lost 3 bases to trimming and J lost 3 bases; unmatched junction nucleotides: 3. The CDR3 sequence: CASSFGQGHTEAFF. The CDR3 DNA follows: TGTGCCAGCAGCTTTGGACAGGGACACACTGAAGCTTTCTTT.

The rearrangement uses TRBV21-1 and TRBJ2-6; the table calls TRBD1, which could not be checked here. TRBV21-1 is a recognized pseudogene. The CDR3 spans 19 residues. This CDR3 reads CASSQTGTGVKAGANVLTF. For the CDR3, the DNA is TGTGCCAGCAGCCAGACGGGCACAGGGGTGAAAGCTGGGGCCAACGTCCTGACTTTC.

The V call is TRBV27, the J call TRBJ1-5; TRBD1 matches 10 bases. The length of the CDR3 is 14 residues. V was pared by 6 bases and J by 6 bases, with 5 bases of the junction left unmatched. From germline, CDR1 is MNHEY and CDR2 SMNVEV (reference sequence). CDR3 amino acids: CASSRDRGVQPQHF. CDR3 nucleotide sequence: TGTGCCAGCAGCCGGGACAGGGGCGTTCAGCCCCAGCATTTT.

This rearrangement joins TRBV7-9 to TRBJ2-3; tentatively, D is TRBD1 (6 bases). The CDR3 runs to 16 residues. With 0 bases removed from V and 0 bases from J, the gap between germline ends came to 10 bases. Germline CDR1 SEHNR, CDR2 FQNEAQ (reference sequence). CDR3 nucleotide sequence: TGTGCCAGCAGCTTAGCGCTGGGGGCTAGCACAGATACGCAGTATTTT. This sequence encodes CASSLALGASTDTQYF.

The chain is built from TRBV13 and TRBJ2-3; 10 nucleotides agree with TRBD2. CDR3 length: 15 residues. V dropped 3 bases and J dropped 2; count of bases not matched to a gene: 2. Germline V gene sequence: CDR1 PRHDT, CDR2 FYEKMQ (reference sequence). CDR3 DNA sequence: TGTGCCAGCAGCTTGGGACTAGCGTACACAGATACGCAGTATTTT. As protein: CASSLGLAYTDTQYF.

The CDR3 sequence: CSVEYKETQYF. The CDR3 DNA sequence: TGCAGCGTTGAGTACAAGGAGACCCAGTACTTC. The chain uses TRBV29-1 and TRBJ2-5, with D uncertain. The CDR3 extends over 11 amino acids. Germline loops: CDR1 SQVTM, CDR2 ANQGSEA. The V end lost 3 bases, the J end lost 5 bases, and 7 bases lay between the germline ends.

The J gene is TRBJ1-4, the V gene TRBV5-1; the match to TRBD1 covers 9 bases. The V segment lost 7 bases and the J segment 2 bases; nucleotides outside the gene matches: 3. CDR3 size: 14 residues. Germline V lookup: CDR1 SGHRS, CDR2 YFSETQ. The CDR3 nucleotides are TGCGCCAGCGGGACAGGGTTGACTAATGAAAAACTGTTTTTT. Its translation is CASGTGLTNEKLFF.

The chain couples TRBV4-1 to TRBJ2-7; D gene unclear. The CDR3 extends over 16 amino acids. Looked up from germline, CDR1 is MGHRA and CDR2 is YSYEKL. Trimming cost V 0 bases and J 3 bases, with 15 bases left between them. The CDR3 sequence: CASSQEASGAHYEQYF. DNA for the CDR3: TGCGCCAGCAGCCAAGAAGCCTCAGGTGCCCACTACGAGCAGTACTTC.

J is TRBJ2-1 and V is TRBV11-2, with D perhaps TRBD2 (6 bases). Germline V gene data show CDR1 as SGHAT and CDR2 as FQNNGV. The CDR3 sequence is 15 residues long. Deletions cut 8 bases from V and 0 bases from J, with 14 bases between. The CDR3 spells CASRPGGPSYNEQFF. In nucleotides, the CDR3 is TGTGCCAGCCGGCCAGGAGGGCCCTCCTACAATGAGCAGTTCTTC.

The rearrangement uses TRBV6-4 and TRBJ1-1; D remains ambiguous. Deletions cut 0 bases from V and 11 bases from J, with 10 bases between. CDR1 and CDR2 (germline): MRHNA, SNTAGT. This CDR3 is built from 12 residues. The CDR3 spells CASSDSNSVAFF. As DNA, the CDR3 is TGTGCCAGCAGTGACTCGAACAGTGTGGCTTTCTTT.

The genes are TRBV7-9 and TRBJ1-6; no reliable D call. Between the trimmed V and J ends, which lost 5 bases and 16 bases, there was a span of 12 bases. This CDR3 region has 11 residues. The germline V gene has CDR1 SEHNR and CDR2 FQNEAQ (reference sequence). The CDR3 nucleotides read TGTGCCAGCAGCCTTAGCCCAGAACTCCACTTT. It translates to CASSLSPELHF.

The V call is TRBV4-3, the J call TRBJ2-7, with TRBD2 identical over 9 bases. The V gene's germline CDR1 is LGHNA and CDR2 YSLEER. CDR3 length: 18 amino acids. J lost 3 bases, V lost 2 bases, and 14 bases had no gene match. The CDR3 region is CASSQRPLGETSGYEQYF. The DNA for the CDR3 is TGCGCCAGCAGCCAACGCCCATTGGGGGAGACTAGCGGCTACGAGCAGTACTTC.

The chain has TRBV7-3 and TRBJ1-3, with 9 nucleotides matching TRBD1. The CDR3 runs to 15 residues. Germline V gene sequence: CDR1 SGHTA, CDR2 FQGTGA. The V segment lost 5 bases and the J segment 2 bases; nucleotides outside the gene matches: 4. This chain's CDR3 is CASSVTGGPGNTIYF. In DNA, the CDR3 is TGTGCCAGCAGCGTTACAGGGGGCCCTGGAAACACCATATATTTT.